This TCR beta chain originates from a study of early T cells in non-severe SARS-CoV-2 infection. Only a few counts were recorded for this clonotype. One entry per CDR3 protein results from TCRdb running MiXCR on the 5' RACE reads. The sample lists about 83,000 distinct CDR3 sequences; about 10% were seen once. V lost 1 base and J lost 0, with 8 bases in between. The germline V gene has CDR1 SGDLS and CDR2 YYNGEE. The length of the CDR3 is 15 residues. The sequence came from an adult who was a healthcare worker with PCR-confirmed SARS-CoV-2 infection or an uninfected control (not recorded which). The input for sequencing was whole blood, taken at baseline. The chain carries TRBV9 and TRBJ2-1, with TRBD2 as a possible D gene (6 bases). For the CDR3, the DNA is TGTGCCAGCAGCGTAAGCGGGCCCTCCTACAATGAGCAGTTCTTC. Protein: CASSVSGPSYNEQFF.